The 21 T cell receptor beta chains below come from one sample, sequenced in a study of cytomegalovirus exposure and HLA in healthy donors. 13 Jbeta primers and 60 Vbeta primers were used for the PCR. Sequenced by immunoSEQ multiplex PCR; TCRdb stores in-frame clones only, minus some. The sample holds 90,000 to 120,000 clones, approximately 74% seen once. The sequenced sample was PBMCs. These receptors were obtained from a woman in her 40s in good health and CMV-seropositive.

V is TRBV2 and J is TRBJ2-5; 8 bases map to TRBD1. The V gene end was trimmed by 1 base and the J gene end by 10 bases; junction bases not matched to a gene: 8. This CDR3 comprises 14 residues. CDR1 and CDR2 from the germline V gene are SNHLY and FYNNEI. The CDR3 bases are TGTGCCAGCAGTGAAGTCCCAGGGGGCGAGGGCCAGTACTTC. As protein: CASSEVPGGEGQYF.

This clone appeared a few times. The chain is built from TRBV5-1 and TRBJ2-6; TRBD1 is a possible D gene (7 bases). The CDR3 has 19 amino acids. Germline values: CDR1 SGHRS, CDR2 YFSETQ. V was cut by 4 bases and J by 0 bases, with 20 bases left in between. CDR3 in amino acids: CASSTRGAGGNSGANVLTF. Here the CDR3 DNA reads TGCGCCAGCAGCACCCGCGGGGCAGGGGGTAACTCTGGGGCCAACGTCCTGACTTTC.

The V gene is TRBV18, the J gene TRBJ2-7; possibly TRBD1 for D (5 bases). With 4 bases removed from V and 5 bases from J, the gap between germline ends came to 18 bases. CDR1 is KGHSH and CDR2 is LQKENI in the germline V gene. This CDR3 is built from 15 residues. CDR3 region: CASSRPQGNIHEQYF. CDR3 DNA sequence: TGTGCCAGCTCACGCCCCCAGGGTAATATCCACGAGCAGTACTTC.

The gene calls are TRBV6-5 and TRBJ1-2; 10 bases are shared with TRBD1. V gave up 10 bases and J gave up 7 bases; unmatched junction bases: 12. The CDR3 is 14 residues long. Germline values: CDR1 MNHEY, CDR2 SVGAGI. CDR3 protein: CANRPDRGRRGYTF. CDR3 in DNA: TGTGCCAACAGACCTGACAGGGGGCGACGTGGCTACACCTTC.

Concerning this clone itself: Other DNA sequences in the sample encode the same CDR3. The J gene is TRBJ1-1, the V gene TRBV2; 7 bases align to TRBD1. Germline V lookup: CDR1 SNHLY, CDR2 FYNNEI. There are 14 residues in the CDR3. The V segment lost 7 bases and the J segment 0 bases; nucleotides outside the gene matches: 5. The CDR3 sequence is CASIGTAMNTEAFF. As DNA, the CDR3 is TGTGCCAGCATCGGGACAGCTATGAACACTGAAGCTTTCTTT.

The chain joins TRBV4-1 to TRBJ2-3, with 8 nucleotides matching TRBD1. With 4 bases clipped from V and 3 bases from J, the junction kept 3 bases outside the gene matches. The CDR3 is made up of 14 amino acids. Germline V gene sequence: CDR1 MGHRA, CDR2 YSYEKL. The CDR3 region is CASSLDRGTDTQYF. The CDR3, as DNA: TGCGCCAGCAGCCTCGACAGGGGTACAGATACGCAGTATTTT.

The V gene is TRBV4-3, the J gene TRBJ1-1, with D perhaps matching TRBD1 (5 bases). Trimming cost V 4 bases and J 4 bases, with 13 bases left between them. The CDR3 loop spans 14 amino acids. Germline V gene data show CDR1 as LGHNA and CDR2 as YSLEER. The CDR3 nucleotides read TGCGCCAGCAGCCGGGAACACAGGCTCACTGAAGCTTTCTTT. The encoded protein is CASSREHRLTEAFF.

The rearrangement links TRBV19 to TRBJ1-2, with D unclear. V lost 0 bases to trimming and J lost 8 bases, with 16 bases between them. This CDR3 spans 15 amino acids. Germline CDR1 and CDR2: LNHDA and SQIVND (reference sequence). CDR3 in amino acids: CASSIEGRRLVGYTF. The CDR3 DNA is TGTGCCAGTAGTATAGAAGGAAGGAGGCTGGTCGGCTACACCTTC.

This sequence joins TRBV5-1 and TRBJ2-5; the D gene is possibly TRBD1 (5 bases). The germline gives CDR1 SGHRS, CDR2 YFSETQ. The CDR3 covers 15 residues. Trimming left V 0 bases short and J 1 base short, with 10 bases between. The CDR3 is CASSLVGRTQETQYF. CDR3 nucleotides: TGCGCCAGCAGCTTGGTGGGGCGCACCCAAGAGACCCAGTACTTC. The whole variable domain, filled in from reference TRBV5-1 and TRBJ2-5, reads KAGVTQTPRYLIKTRGQQVTLSCSPISGHRSVSWYQQTPGQGLQFLFEYFSETQRNKGNFPGRFSGRQFSNSRSEMNVSTLELGDSALYLCASSLVGRTQETQYFGPGTRLLVL.

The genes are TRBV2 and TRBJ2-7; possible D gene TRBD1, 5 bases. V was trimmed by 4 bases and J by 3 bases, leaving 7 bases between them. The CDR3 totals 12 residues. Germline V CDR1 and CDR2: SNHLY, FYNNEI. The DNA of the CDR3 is TGTGCCAGCAGTGGGACAAGCTACGAGCAGTACTTC. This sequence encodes CASSGTSYEQYF.

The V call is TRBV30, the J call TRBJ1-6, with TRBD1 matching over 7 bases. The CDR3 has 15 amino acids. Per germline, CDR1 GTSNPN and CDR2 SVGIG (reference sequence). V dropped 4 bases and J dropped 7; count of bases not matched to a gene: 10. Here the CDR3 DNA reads TGTGCCTGGACCTCGGACAGGAGTGCCAATTCACCCCTCCACTTT. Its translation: CAWTSDRSANSPLHF.

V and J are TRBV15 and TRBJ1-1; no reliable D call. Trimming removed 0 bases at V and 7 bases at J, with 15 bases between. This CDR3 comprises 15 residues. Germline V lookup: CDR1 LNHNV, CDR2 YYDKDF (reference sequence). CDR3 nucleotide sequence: TGTGCCACCAGCAGAGATCGTAAGGGAGGCAGTGAAGCTTTCTTT. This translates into CATSRDRKGGSEAFF.

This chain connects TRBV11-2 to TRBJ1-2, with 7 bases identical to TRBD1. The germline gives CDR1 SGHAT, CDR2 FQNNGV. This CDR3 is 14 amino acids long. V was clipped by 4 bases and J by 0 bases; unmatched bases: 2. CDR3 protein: CASSYGQANYGYTF. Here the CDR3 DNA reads TGTGCCAGCAGCTACGGACAGGCTAACTATGGCTACACCTTC.

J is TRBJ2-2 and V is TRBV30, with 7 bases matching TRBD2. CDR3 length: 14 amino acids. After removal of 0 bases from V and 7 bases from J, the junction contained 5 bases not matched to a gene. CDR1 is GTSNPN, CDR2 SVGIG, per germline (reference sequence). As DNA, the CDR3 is TGTGCCTGGAGTGTTCCCAGGGAGGGCGGGGAGCTGTTTTTT. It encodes CAWSVPREGGELFF.

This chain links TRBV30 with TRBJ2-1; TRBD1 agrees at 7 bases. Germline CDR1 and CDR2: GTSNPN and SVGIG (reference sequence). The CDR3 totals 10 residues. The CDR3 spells CAQGVNEQFF. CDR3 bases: TGTGCGCAGGGGGTGAATGAGCAGTTCTTC.

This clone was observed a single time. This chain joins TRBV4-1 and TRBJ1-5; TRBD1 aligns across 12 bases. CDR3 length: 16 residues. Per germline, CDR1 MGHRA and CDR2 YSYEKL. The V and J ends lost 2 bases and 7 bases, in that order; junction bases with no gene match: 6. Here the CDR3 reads CASSQHGTGGGQPQHF. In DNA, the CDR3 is TGCGCCAGCAGCCAACACGGGACAGGGGGCGGCCAGCCCCAGCATTTT.

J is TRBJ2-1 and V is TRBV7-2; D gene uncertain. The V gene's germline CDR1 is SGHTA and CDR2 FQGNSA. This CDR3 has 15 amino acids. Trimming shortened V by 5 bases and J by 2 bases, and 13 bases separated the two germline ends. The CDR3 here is CASSIALPPYNEQFF. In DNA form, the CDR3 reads TGTGCCAGCAGCATCGCGCTTCCGCCCTACAATGAGCAGTTCTTC. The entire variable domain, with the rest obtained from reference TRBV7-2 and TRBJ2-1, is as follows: GAGVSQSPSNKVTEKGKDVELRCDPISGHTALYWYRQSLGQGLEFLIYFQGNSAPDKSGLPSDRFSAERTGGSVSTLTIQRTQQEDSAVYLCASSIALPPYNEQFFGPGTRLTVL.

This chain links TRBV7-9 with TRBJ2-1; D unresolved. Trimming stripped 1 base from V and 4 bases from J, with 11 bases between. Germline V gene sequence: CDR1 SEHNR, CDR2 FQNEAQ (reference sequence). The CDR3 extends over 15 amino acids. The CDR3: CASSLDRGSYNEQFF. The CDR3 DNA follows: TGTGCCAGCAGCTTAGATAGAGGATCTTACAATGAGCAGTTCTTC.

Written as DNA, the CDR3 is TGCGCCAGCAGCTTCGGGACAGGGGGAGAGACCCAGTACTTC. This translates into CASSFGTGGETQYF. This chain connects TRBV5-1 to TRBJ2-5; TRBD1 agrees at 11 bases. This CDR3 has 14 amino acids. Germline assignment: CDR1 SGHRS and CDR2 YFSETQ. Trimming took 2 bases from V and 4 from J; bases not matched to a gene: 1.

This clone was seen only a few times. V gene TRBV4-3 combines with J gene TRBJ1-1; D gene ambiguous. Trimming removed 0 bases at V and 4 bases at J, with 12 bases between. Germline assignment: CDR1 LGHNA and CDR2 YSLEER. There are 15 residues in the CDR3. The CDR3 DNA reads TGCGCCAGCAGCCAAGATGGTGGAGTCCCCACTGAAGCTTTCTTT. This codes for CASSQDGGVPTEAFF.

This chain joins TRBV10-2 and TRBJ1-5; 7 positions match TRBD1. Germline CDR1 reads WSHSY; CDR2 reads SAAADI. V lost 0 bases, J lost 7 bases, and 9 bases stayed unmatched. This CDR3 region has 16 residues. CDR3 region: CASSESPSGGRQPQHF. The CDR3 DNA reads TGCGCCAGCAGTGAGTCGCCCTCAGGGGGACGCCAGCCCCAGCATTTT.